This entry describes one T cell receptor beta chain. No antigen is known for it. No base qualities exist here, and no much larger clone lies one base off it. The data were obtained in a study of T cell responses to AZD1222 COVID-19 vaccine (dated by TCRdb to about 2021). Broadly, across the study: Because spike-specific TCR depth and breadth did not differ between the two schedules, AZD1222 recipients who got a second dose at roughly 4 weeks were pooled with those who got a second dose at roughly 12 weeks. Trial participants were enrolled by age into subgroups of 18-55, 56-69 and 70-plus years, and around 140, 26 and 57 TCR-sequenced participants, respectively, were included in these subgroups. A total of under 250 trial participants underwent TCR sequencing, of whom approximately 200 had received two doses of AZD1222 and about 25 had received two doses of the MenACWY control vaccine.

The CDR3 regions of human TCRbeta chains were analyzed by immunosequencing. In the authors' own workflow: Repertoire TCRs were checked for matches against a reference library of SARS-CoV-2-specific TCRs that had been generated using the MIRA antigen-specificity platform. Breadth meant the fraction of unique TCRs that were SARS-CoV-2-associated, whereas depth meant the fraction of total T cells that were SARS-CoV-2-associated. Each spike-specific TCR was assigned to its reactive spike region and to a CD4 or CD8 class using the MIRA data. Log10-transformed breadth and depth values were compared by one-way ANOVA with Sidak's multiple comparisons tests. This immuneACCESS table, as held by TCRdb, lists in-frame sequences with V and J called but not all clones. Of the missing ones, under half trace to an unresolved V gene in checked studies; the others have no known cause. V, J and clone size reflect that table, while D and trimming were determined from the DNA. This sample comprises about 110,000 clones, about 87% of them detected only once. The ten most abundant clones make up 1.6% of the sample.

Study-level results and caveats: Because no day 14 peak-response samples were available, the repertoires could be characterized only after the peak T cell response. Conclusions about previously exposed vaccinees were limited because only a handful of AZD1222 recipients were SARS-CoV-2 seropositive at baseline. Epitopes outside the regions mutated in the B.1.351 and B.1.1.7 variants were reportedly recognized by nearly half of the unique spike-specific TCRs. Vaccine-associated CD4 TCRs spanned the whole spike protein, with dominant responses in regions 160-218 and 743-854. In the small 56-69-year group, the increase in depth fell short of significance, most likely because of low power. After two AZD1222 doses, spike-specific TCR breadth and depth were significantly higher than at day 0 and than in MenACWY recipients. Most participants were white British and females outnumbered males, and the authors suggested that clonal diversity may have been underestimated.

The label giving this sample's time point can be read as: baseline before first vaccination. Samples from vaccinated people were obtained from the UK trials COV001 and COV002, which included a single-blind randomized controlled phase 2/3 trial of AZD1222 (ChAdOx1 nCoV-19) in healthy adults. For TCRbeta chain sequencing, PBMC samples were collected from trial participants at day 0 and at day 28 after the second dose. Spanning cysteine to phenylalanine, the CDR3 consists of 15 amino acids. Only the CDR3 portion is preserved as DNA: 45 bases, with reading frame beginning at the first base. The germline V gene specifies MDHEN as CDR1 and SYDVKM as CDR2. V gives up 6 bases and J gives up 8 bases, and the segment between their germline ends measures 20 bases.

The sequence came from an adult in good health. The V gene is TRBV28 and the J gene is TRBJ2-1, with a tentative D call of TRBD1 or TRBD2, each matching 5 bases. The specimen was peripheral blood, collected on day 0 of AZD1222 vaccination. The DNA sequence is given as TGTGCCAGCAGCCGTGGGACCCCAGCGATTTATGAGCAGTTCTTC. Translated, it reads CASSRGTPAIYEQFF.